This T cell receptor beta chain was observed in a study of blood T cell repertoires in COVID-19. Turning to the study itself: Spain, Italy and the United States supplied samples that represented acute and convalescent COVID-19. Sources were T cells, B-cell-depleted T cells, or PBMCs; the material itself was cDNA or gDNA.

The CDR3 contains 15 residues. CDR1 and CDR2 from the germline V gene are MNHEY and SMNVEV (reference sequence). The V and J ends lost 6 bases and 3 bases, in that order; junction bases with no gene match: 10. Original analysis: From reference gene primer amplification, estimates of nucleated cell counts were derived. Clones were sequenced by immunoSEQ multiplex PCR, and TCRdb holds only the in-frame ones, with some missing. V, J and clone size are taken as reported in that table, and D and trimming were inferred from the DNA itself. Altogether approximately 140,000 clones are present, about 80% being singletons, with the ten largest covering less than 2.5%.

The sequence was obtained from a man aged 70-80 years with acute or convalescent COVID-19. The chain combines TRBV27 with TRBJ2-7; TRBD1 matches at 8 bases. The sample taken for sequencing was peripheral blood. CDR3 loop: CASSRTGGPGYEQYF. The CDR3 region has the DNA TGTGCCAGCAGCCGAACAGGGGGTCCGGGCTACGAGCAGTACTTC.